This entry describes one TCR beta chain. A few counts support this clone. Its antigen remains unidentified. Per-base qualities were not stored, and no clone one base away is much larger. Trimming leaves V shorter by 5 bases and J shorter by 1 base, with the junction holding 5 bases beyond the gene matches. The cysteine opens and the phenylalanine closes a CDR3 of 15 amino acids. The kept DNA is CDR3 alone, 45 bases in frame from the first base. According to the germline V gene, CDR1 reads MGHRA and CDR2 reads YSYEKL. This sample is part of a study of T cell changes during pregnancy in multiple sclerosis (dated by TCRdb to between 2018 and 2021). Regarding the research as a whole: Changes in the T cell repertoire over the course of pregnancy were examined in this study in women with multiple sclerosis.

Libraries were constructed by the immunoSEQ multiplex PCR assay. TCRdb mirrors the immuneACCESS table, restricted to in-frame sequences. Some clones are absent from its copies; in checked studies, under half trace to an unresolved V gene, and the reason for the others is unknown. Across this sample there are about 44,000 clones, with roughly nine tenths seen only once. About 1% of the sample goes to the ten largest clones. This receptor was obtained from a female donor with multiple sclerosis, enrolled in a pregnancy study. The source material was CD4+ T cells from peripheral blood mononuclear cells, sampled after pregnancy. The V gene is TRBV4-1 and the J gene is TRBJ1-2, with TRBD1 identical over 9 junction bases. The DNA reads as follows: TGCGCCAGCAGCACAAGGACAGGGGATAACTATGGCTACACCTTC. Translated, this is CASSTRTGDNYGYTF.